The sequence of this T cell receptor (beta chain) was determined in a study of technical replicates of blood from a few donors. This clone has a single count. Method: immunoSEQ multiplex PCR; TCRdb's copy keeps in-frame clones and lacks some. Here the sample spans tens of thousands of clones, approximately 86% being singletons. With 6 bases clipped from V and 4 bases from J, the junction kept 5 bases outside the gene matches. Germline CDR1 SQVTM, CDR2 ANQGSEA. The CDR3 has 13 amino acids. V gene TRBV29-1 combines with J gene TRBJ1-4; TRBD1 aligns across 7 bases. Sequencing was performed on PBMCs. The source is a human donor in good health. Some clones in this sample may be carry-over from other donors' samples. This CDR3 reads CSVRDRINEKLFF. The CDR3 DNA sequence: TGCAGCGTCAGGGACAGAATTAATGAAAAACTGTTTTTT.